Listed below are T cell receptor beta chains from one sample, sequenced in a study of T-cell reconstitution after alpha-beta-depleted transplantation in children. One entry per CDR3 protein results from TCRdb running MiXCR on the PCR reads. The data contain about 400,000 distinct CDR3 sequences, roughly 21% of them singletons. The sequencing here drew on PBMCs from the stem cell graft donor, taken from the stem cell graft. The receptors here all came from a human donor who donated a stem cell graft to a child with acute myeloid leukemia. CDR3s include the opening cysteine and the closing phenylalanine or tryptophan. A D gene is named only where the DNA matches it firmly. Clone size is given for some rows only: seen once, a few or many times, or a class if the clone is expanded.

abundance	d_gene	v_gene	j_gene	CDR3nt	CDR3aa
few	-	TRBV7-9	TRBJ2-7	TGTGCCAGCGGTCATGGCGGGACCCCCTCCGAGCAGTACTTC	CASGHGGTPSEQYF
-	-	TRBV4-2	TRBJ2-5	TGTGCCAGCAGCCAATGGGACTCGGGGGAGACCCAGTACTTC	CASSQWDSGETQYF
-	TRBD1	TRBV19	TRBJ2-1	TGTGCCAGTAGTATCGGGACAGCGAGCTCCTACAATGAGCAGTTCTTC	CASSIGTASSYNEQFF
few	-	TRBV7-2	TRBJ2-7	TGTGCCAGCAGCTCCCCGCGGGCAATTTACGAGCAGTACTTC	CASSSPRAIYEQYF
-	-	TRBV7-9	TRBJ2-7	TGTGCCAGCAGCTCAACGTCCGGGGGTTACGAGCAGTACTTC	CASSSTSGGYEQYF
-	-	TRBV12-3/TRBV12-4	TRBJ2-7	TGTGCCAGCAGTTATGGCCTCTACGAGCAGTACTTC	CASSYGLYEQYF
-	-	TRBV9	TRBJ2-1	TGTGCCAGCAGCGGAACCACTATCTCCTACAATGAGCAGTTCTTC	CASSGTTISYNEQFF
-	-	TRBV11-2	TRBJ1-5	TGTGCCAGCAGCTTAGAGGGACACATTCTCGATTTT	CASSLEGHILDF
-	TRBD2	TRBV7-9	TRBJ2-7	TGTGCCAGCAGGCCCCTTGCGGGAGGGCCCGACGAGCAGTACTTC	CASRPLAGGPDEQYF
-	-	TRBV11-1	TRBJ1-4	TGTGCCAGCAGCTTAGTAGGCGGAGCTAATGAAAAACTGTTTTTT	CASSLVGGANEKLFF
-	-	TRBV3-1	TRBJ2-2	TGTGCCAGCAGCCAAGATGCGCGATTCACCGGGGAGCTGTTTTTT	CASSQDARFTGELFF
many	TRBD2	TRBV4-2	TRBJ2-1	TGTGCCAGCAGCCAAGATCCCTGGACTAGCGGGAGGGCCATCAATGAGCAGTTCTTC	CASSQDPWTSGRAINEQFF
few	TRBD2	TRBV4-1	TRBJ2-7	TGCGCCAGCAGCCAAGATCTGGGAGGGTACGAGCAGTACTTC	CASSQDLGGYEQYF
-	TRBD2	TRBV4-1	TRBJ2-2	TGCGCCAGCAGCCGAAGGGCGTCTGTAGCGGGATCGGCCGGGGAGCTGTTTTTT	CASSRRASVAGSAGELFF
many	-	TRBV12-3/TRBV12-4	TRBJ1-6	TGTGCCAGCAGTTTAGCTTCACCCCTCCACTTT	CASSLASPLHF
-	-	TRBV7-3	TRBJ2-2	TGTGCCAGCAGCTTAATATTGCCAGGGCAGAACACCGGGGAGCTGTTTTTT	CASSLILPGQNTGELFF
-	-	TRBV5-1	TRBJ2-3	TGCGCCAGCAGCTTGGAGGGAGTGGGCAGTGCGCAGTATTTT	CASSLEGVGSAQYF
once	-	TRBV7-6	TRBJ2-7	TGTGCCAGCAACCTCGGGGGAGCCGGCGAGCAGTACTTC	CASNLGGAGEQYF
-	-	TRBV5-1	TRBJ2-5	TGCGCCAGCAGCCTACACGGACAAGAGACCCAGTACTTC	CASSLHGQETQYF
-	-	TRBV24-1	TRBJ2-1	TGTGCCACCAGTGATTTCTACAGAACCGACAATGAGCAGTTCTTC	CATSDFYRTDNEQFF
many	TRBD2	TRBV12-3/TRBV12-4	TRBJ2-1	TGTGCCAGCACCGGACGGGAGGTCTCCTACAATGAGCAGTTCTTC	CASTGREVSYNEQFF
many	TRBD1	TRBV20-1	TRBJ1-2	TGCAGTGCCTCGACAGGGAACTATGGCTACACCTTC	CSASTGNYGYTF
few	-	TRBV5-1	TRBJ1-5	TGCGCCAGCAGCGTGGGGGCTAATCAGCCCCAGCATTTT	CASSVGANQPQHF
few	-	TRBV29-1	TRBJ1-1	TGCAGCGTTGAAGCTCGTTTGAACACTGAAGCTTTCTTT	CSVEARLNTEAFF
-	TRBD1	TRBV24-1	TRBJ2-3	TGTGCCACCAGTGATTCTTCCGGGACAGGGGGCGCAGATACGCAGTATTTT	CATSDSSGTGGADTQYF
many	-	TRBV21-1	TRBJ2-1	TGTGCCAGCAGCAAAGCTTTTCAGGGAGACGACAATGAGCAGTTCTTC	CASSKAFQGDDNEQFF
-	-	TRBV7-2	TRBJ2-3	TGTGCCAGCAGCTTAGCTGGCGTCCTGTCGTCAGATACGCAGTATTTT	CASSLAGVLSSDTQYF
many	TRBD1	TRBV5-1	TRBJ2-6	TGCGCCAGCACCTTAACCGGGACAGGGACTGGGGCCAACGTCCTGACTTTC	CASTLTGTGTGANVLTF
many	-	TRBV4-3	TRBJ2-7	TGCGCCAGCAGCCAAGTTGACATGCCGGGAATTTACGAGCAGTACTTC	CASSQVDMPGIYEQYF
few	TRBD1	TRBV20-1	TRBJ2-7	TGCAGTGCTAGAGTAATGCACAGGGGGCGGGAGTACGAGCAGTACTTC	CSARVMHRGREYEQYF
-	-	TRBV29-1	TRBJ2-1	TGCAGCGTTGAAGATTACACGTACAATGAGCAGTTCTTC	CSVEDYTYNEQFF
-	TRBD2	TRBV28	TRBJ2-7	TGTGCCAGCAGACCAACCACTAGCGGGAGGGTAAGCGAGCAGTACTTC	CASRPTTSGRVSEQYF
few	-	TRBV20-1	TRBJ2-3	TGCAGTGCTGAGAGGGGTCTAGCGATTACCCGGGGCACAGATACGCAGTATTTT	CSAERGLAITRGTDTQYF
few	-	TRBV12-3/TRBV12-4	TRBJ2-2	TGTGCCAGCAGTTTAAGTAACGGGGAGCTGTTTTTT	CASSLSNGELFF
-	-	TRBV6-5	TRBJ1-1	TGTGCCAGCAGTTACCTTTATACAGGGATGAACACTGAAGCTTTCTTT	CASSYLYTGMNTEAFF
few	TRBD1	TRBV12-3/TRBV12-4	TRBJ2-4	TGTGCCAGCAGCTTGACAGGGCTCGAAATTCAGTACTTC	CASSLTGLEIQYF
few	-	TRBV28	TRBJ2-6	TGTGCCAGCAGTTTTGAGTGGGACTCTGGGGCCAACGTCCTGACTTTC	CASSFEWDSGANVLTF
few	-	TRBV15	TRBJ2-3	TGTGCCACCAGCAGAGATACAGTAAGGACGCAGTATTTT	CATSRDTVRTQYF
-	TRBD2	TRBV4-1	TRBJ2-7	TGCGCCAGCAGCTACGGACTAGCGGGAACCTACGAGCAGTACTTC	CASSYGLAGTYEQYF
few	-	TRBV20-1	TRBJ2-1	TGCAGTGCTAGAGATCCACTCGTTACGCGGGACAATGAGCAGTTCTTC	CSARDPLVTRDNEQFF
-	-	TRBV20-1	TRBJ1-2	TGCAGTGCTCGAGCACCGGGGGGCTATGGCTACACCTTC	CSARAPGGYGYTF
few	TRBD1	TRBV29-1	TRBJ1-2	TGCAGCGCCCCGGGACAGGACAACTATGGCTACACCTTC	CSAPGQDNYGYTF
few	-	TRBV12-3/TRBV12-4	TRBJ2-3	TGTGCCAGCAGTTTAGTAGAGCGCGACACAGATACGCAGTATTTT	CASSLVERDTDTQYF
many	TRBD1	TRBV20-1	TRBJ2-7	TGCAGTGCCGAAGACAGGGTCGGAGCCTACGAGCAGTACTTC	CSAEDRVGAYEQYF
many	TRBD1	TRBV6-4	TRBJ2-1	TGTGCCAGCAGTGCTGGGGTAGGGGGCTTCGATGAGCAGTTCTTC	CASSAGVGGFDEQFF
-	TRBD1	TRBV28	TRBJ2-3	TGTGCCAGCAGTTCCGACAGGGGGCTTCTGTATACGCAGTATTTT	CASSSDRGLLYTQYF
many	-	TRBV12-5	TRBJ1-1	TGTGCTAGTGGTTTGACGGGGGAGACTGAAGCTTTCTTT	CASGLTGETEAFF
few	TRBD2	TRBV12-3/TRBV12-4	TRBJ2-1	TGTGCCAGCAGTCCCCCCGTTGGAGCGGGATACAATGAGCAGTTCTTC	CASSPPVGAGYNEQFF
many	TRBD2	TRBV28	TRBJ2-5	TGTGCCAGCAGTCCCTCAGGCGGGCCGGGACTAGCGGTCGGGGAGACCCAGTACTTC	CASSPSGGPGLAVGETQYF
few	-	TRBV20-1	TRBJ1-6	TGCAGCGTGGGGGGCGGAGGCGATAATTCACCCCTCCACTTT	CSVGGGGDNSPLHF
-	TRBD1	TRBV4-2	TRBJ1-1	TGTGCCAGCAGCGAGTCCAGACAGGGCCGTTTCTTT	CASSESRQGRFF
few	TRBD2	TRBV12-3/TRBV12-4	TRBJ2-3	TGTGCCAGCACTTCCCGGGGGCGGGAGGGCCGAGATACGCAGTATTTT	CASTSRGREGRDTQYF
many	-	TRBV25-1	TRBJ2-3	TGTGCCAGCAGTGAAAAGGAGGGTTCTAGCACAGATACGCAGTATTTT	CASSEKEGSSTDTQYF
few	TRBD2	TRBV4-2	TRBJ2-2	TGTGCCAGCAGCCAAGACCTCCGTATCGGGAGGGTGCGGACCGGGGAGCTGTTTTTT	CASSQDLRIGRVRTGELFF
many	-	TRBV6-6	TRBJ2-1	TGTGCCAGCAGGGAGGGCCGTGGTAATGAGCAGTTCTTC	CASREGRGNEQFF
many	-	TRBV10-3	TRBJ1-1	TGTGCCATCAGTGAACTCAGCTTGAACACTGAAGCTTTCTTT	CAISELSLNTEAFF
-	-	TRBV4-1	TRBJ2-6	TGCGCCAGCAGCCTAAAAGGGGAGCCCCTGCCCACTGGGGCCAACGTCCTGACTTTC	CASSLKGEPLPTGANVLTF
-	-	TRBV5-1	TRBJ1-1	TGCGCCAGCAGCACCGGGACATCCGTTGGCACTGAAGCTTTCTTT	CASSTGTSVGTEAFF
few	-	TRBV10-2	TRBJ2-3	TGCGCCAGCGGGGGCGGGGATACGCAGTATTTT	CASGGGDTQYF
-	-	TRBV20-1	TRBJ2-1	TGCAGTGCCCAGTGGGAAGGGCTGAGTCCCTACAATGAGCAGTTCTTC	CSAQWEGLSPYNEQFF